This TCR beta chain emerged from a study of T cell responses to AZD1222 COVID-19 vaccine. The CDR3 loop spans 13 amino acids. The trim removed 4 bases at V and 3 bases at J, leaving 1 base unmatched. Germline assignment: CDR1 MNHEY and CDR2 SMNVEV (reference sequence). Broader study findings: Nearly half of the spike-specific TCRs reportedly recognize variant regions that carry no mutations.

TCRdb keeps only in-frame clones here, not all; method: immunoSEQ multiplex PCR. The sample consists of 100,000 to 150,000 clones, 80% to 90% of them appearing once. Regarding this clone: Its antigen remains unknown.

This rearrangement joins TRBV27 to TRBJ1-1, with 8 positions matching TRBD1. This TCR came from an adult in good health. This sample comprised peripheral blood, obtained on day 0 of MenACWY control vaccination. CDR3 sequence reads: CASSYRGDTEAFF. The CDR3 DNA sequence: TGTGCCAGCAGTTACAGGGGGGACACTGAAGCTTTCTTT.